Each of the 14 T cell receptor beta chains below was sequenced from the same sample in a study of PD-L1 blockade in urothelial cancer. Time point in this sample: pretreatment peripheral blood. TCRdb's copy holds only in-frame clones and misses some; the assay was immunoSEQ multiplex PCR. This table holds 70,000 to 85,000 clones, under 90% found once. Sequencing used PBMCs, obtained around atezolizumab (anti-PD-L1) treatment. These receptors originate from a man between 65 and 85 years old with urothelial cancer.

This chain links TRBV6-1 with TRBJ1-1; D might be TRBD1 (5 bases). Per the germline V gene, CDR1 is MNHNS and CDR2 is SASEGT. The CDR3 runs 11 residues. Trimming stripped 4 bases from V and 10 bases from J, with 10 bases between. The CDR3 DNA reads as TGTGCCAGCAGTGCAGGGTCCGCAGCTTTCTTT. It is translated as CASSAGSAAFF.

V gene TRBV7-3 combines with J gene TRBJ2-5, with D possibly being TRBD2 (6 bases). The CDR3 contains 13 residues. V lost 3 bases to trimming and J lost 2 bases, with 7 bases between them. Germline V lookup: CDR1 SGHTA, CDR2 FQGTGA. DNA for the CDR3: TGTGCCAGCAGCTTCGGGAGTCAAGAGACCCAGTACTTC. Translating it yields CASSFGSQETQYF.

This chain connects TRBV5-1 to TRBJ2-7; tentatively, D is TRBD1 (5 bases). This CDR3 is 15 amino acids long. The germline V gene encodes CDR1 SGHRS and CDR2 YFSETQ. Trimming shortened V by 0 bases and J by 2 bases, and 12 bases separated the two germline ends. The CDR3 coding sequence is TGCGCCAGCAGCTTGGATGGGGCCTCCCCCTACGAGCAGTACTTC. Protein sequence: CASSLDGASPYEQYF.

This sequence joins TRBV7-9 and TRBJ1-1, with 10 nucleotides matching TRBD1. The CDR3 runs to 15 residues. CDR1 is SEHNR and CDR2 is FQNEAQ in the germline V gene (reference sequence). V lost 9 bases, J lost 1 base, and 8 bases stayed unmatched. CDR3 in amino acids: CASDNRDRGNTEAFF. The CDR3 DNA sequence: TGTGCCAGTGACAACCGGGACAGGGGGAACACTGAAGCTTTCTTT.

The chain recombines TRBV7-8 with TRBJ2-1, with TRBD2 identical over 7 bases. Germline V gene sequence: CDR1 SGHVS, CDR2 FQNEAQ. The CDR3 loop spans 17 amino acids. With V trimmed by 0 bases and J by 12 bases, 17 bases remained unmatched. The CDR3 sequence: CASSLAFGASGTTWQFF. DNA of the CDR3: TGTGCCAGCAGCTTAGCATTTGGGGCTAGCGGTACAACCTGGCAGTTCTTC.

The V and J genes are TRBV5-4 and TRBJ1-2; 8 bases align to TRBD1. From germline, CDR1 is SGHNT and CDR2 YYREEE (reference sequence). With 0 bases clipped from V and 4 bases from J, the junction kept 2 bases outside the gene matches. The CDR3 runs to 14 residues. The CDR3 loop reads CASSLAQGGYGYTF. CDR3 nucleotides: TGTGCCAGCAGCTTGGCACAGGGGGGCTATGGCTACACCTTC.

This chain uses TRBV6-1 with TRBJ2-4; weak D call: TRBD1 (6 bases). V was shortened by 2 bases and J by 7 bases, with 9 bases between the two germline ends. The CDR3 sequence is 13 residues long. In germline, CDR1 is MNHNS, CDR2 SASEGT. The CDR3 is CASSETGQNIQYF. The CDR3 DNA is TGTGCCAGCAGTGAAACCGGACAGAACATTCAGTACTTC.

The V and J genes are TRBV5-1 and TRBJ1-2; 8 bases are a match to TRBD1. V lost 4 bases, J lost 13 bases, and 9 bases stayed unmatched. From germline, CDR1 is SGHRS and CDR2 YFSETQ. CDR3 length: 12 residues. The CDR3 DNA reads as TGCGCCAGCAGCACCGGACAGGGTTTATCCACCTTC. Its protein is CASSTGQGLSTF.

This clone appeared a few times. This rearrangement joins TRBV29-1 to TRBJ1-2; 9 bases match TRBD1. The trim removed 8 bases at V and 9 bases at J, leaving 7 bases unmatched. Germline-derived CDR1 and CDR2 are SQVTM and ANQGSEA. This CDR3 is built from 11 residues. The chain's CDR3 is CSTWTGARYTF. DNA for the CDR3: TGCAGCACCTGGACAGGGGCCCGCTACACCTTC.

The chain carries TRBV7-3 and TRBJ2-2; 9 bases agree with TRBD2. The CDR3 covers 15 residues. Germline V gene sequence: CDR1 SGHTA, CDR2 FQGTGA. V shed 3 bases and J 4 bases; nucleotides not matched to a gene: 3. The CDR3 DNA is TGTGCCAGCAGCTTCGGGACTAGCCTCACCGGGGAGCTGTTTTTT. It encodes CASSFGTSLTGELFF.

CDR3 coding DNA: TGTGCCAGCAGCTCCGACTCTCCGGGAGGGTGGACAGATACGCAGTATTTT. Its protein product is CASSSDSPGGWTDTQYF. The rearrangement links TRBV11-1 to TRBJ2-3; 8 nucleotides line up with TRBD2. The V gene end was trimmed by 4 bases and the J gene end by 3 bases; junction bases not matched to a gene: 12. Germline V gives CDR1 SGHAT, CDR2 FQDESV (reference sequence). The CDR3 covers 17 residues.

The chain joins TRBV5-6 to TRBJ2-2; TRBD1 is a possible D gene (6 bases). In germline, CDR1 is SGHDT, CDR2 YYEEEE. The CDR3 loop spans 16 amino acids. The V end lost 0 bases, the J end lost 4 bases, and 13 bases lay between the germline ends. The DNA of the CDR3 is TGTGCCAGCAGCTTGGGCTGGGGCAGGGGCACCGGGGAGCTGTTTTTT. It is translated as CASSLGWGRGTGELFF.

This rearrangement joins TRBV5-1 to TRBJ2-3; the match to TRBD2 covers 7 bases. There are 17 residues in the CDR3. V was pared by 2 bases and J by 3 bases, with 12 bases of the junction left unmatched. The V gene's germline CDR1 is SGHRS and CDR2 YFSETQ. The CDR3 sequence: CASSFRPGAGETDTQYF. The CDR3 DNA is TGCGCCAGCAGCTTCCGACCCGGGGCGGGAGAAACAGATACGCAGTATTTT.

This clone appeared a few times. The V gene is TRBV28, the J gene TRBJ1-2, with 12 bases matching TRBD1. The CDR3 runs 17 residues. The V gene's germline CDR1 is MDHEN and CDR2 SYDVKM. V lost 6 bases and J lost 8; bases outside the gene matches: 16. CDR3 region: CASSKKGTGGAVRGYTF. The CDR3 nucleotides read TGTGCCAGCAGCAAAAAAGGGACAGGGGGCGCGGTTAGGGGCTACACCTTC.